This T cell receptor beta chain was recorded in a study of T cells in Graves' hyperthyroidism and ophthalmopathy. General study findings and limits: Most clonotypes expanded in the thyroid (above 0.001) were also present in blood.

TCR beta CDR3 sequences were amplified from RNA transcripts. A first-round RT-PCR of the TCR CDR3 used the HTBI primer set. TCRdb analysed the multiplex PCR reads with MiXCR anew, one entry per CDR3 protein. This table holds 300,000 to 350,000 distinct CDR3 sequences, 15% to 20% found once. This clonotype was detected many times. Its antigen is still unknown. Lactation, pregnancy, other autoimmune disease or uncontrolled infection excluded patients. Trimming took off 8 bases at V and 7 bases at J, with 17 bases between the two ends. This CDR3 spans 12 amino acids. Per germline, CDR1 SQVTM and CDR2 ANQGSEA.

This sequence originates from a woman aged 40 to 50 with Graves' ophthalmopathy. This sequence joins TRBV29-1 and TRBJ2-5; either TRBD1 or TRBD2 may fit D (5 bases each). The source material was blood. CDR3 nucleotides: TGCAGCCCCAGTCTAGTGAGGGGGACCCAGTACTTC. Its translation is CSPSLVRGTQYF. Complete variable domain (other parts from reference TRBV29-1 and TRBJ2-5): SAVISQKPSRDICQRGTSLTIQCQVDSQVTMMFWYRQQPGQSLTLIATANQGSEATYESGFVIDKFPISRPNLTFSTLTVSNMSPEDSSIYLCSPSLVRGTQYFGPGTRLLVL.